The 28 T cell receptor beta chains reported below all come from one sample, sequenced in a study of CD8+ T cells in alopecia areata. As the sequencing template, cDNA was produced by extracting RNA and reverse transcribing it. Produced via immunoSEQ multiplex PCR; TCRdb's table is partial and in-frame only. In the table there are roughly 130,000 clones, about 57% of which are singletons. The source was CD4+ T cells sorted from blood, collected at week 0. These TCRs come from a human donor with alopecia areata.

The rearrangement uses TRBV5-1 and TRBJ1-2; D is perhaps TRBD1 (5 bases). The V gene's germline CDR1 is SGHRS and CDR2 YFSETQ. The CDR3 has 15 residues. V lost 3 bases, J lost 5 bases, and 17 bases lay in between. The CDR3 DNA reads TGCGCCAGCAGCTGGGAAACCGGGACGGCGTATGGCTACACCTTC. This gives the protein CASSWETGTAYGYTF.

CDR3: CSARDLETQYF. In DNA form, the CDR3 reads TGCAGTGCTAGAGATCTGGAGACCCAGTACTTC. This chain connects TRBV20-1 to TRBJ2-5; D is uncertain. With 0 bases removed from V and 5 bases from J, the gap between germline ends came to 4 bases. The CDR3 is 11 residues long. The V gene's germline CDR1 is DFQATT and CDR2 SNEGSKA (reference sequence).

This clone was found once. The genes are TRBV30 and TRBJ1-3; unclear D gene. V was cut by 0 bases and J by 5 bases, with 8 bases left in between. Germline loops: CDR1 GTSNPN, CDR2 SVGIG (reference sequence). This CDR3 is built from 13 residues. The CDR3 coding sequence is TGTGCCTGGAGTGTACAAGGGAGAAACACCATATATTTT. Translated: CAWSVQGRNTIYF.

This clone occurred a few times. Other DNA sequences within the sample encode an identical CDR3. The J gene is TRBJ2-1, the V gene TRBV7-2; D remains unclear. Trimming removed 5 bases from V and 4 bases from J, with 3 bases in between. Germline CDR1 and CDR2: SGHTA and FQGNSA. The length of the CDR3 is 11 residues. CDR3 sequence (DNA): TGTGCCAGCAGCGGGTACAATGAGCAGTTCTTC. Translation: CASSGYNEQFF.

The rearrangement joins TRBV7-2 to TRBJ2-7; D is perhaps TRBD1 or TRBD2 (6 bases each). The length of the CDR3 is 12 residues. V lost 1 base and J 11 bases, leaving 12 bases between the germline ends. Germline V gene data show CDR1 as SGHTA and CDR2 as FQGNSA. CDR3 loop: CASSLDRGEKYF. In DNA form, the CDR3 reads TGTGCCAGCAGCTTAGATAGGGGGGAGAAGTACTTC.

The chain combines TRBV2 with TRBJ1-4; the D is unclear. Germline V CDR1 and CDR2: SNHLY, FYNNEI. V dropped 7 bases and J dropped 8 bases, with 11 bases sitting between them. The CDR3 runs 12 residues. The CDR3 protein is CASNLAGEKLFF. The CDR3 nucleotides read TGTGCCAGCAACCTGGCCGGAGAAAAACTGTTTTTT. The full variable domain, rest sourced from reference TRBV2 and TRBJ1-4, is EPEVTQTPSHQVTQMGQEVILRCVPISNHLYFYWYRQILGQKVEFLVSFYNNEISEKSEIFDDQFSVERPDGSNFTLKIRSTKLEDSAMYFCASNLAGEKLFFGSGTQLSVL.

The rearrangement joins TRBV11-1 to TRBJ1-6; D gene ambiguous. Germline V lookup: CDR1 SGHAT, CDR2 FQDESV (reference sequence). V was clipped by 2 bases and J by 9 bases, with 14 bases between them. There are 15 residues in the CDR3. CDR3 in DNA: TGTGCCAGCAGCTTATCGCCCAGAGGTGTTTCACCCCTCCACTTT. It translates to CASSLSPRGVSPLHF.

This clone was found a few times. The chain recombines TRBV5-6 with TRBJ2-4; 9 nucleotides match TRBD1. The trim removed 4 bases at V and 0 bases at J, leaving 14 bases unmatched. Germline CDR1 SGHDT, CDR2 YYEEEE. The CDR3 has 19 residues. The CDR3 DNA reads TGTGCCAGCAGCGACCGGGACAGGGCCCACTTCGAAGCCAAAAACATTCAGTACTTC. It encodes CASSDRDRAHFEAKNIQYF.

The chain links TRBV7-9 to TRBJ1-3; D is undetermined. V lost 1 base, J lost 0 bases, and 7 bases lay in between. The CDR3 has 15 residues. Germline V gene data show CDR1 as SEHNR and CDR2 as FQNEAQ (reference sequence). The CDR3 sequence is CASSLDRASGNTIYF. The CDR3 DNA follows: TGTGCCAGCAGCTTAGACAGAGCCTCTGGAAACACCATATATTTT.

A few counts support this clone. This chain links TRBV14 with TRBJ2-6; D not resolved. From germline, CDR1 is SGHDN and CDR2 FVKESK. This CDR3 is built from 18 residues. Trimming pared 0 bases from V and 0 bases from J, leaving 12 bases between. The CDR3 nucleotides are TGTGCCAGCAGCCAAGAGAGGCGCAGCCTCTCTGGGGCCAACGTCCTGACTTTC. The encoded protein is CASSQERRSLSGANVLTF.

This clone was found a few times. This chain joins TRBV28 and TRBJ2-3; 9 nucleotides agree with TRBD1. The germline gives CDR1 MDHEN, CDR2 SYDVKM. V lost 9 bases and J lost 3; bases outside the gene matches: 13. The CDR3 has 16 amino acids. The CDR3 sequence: CASTPGTGKGTDTQYF. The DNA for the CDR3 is TGTGCCAGTACCCCCGGGACAGGGAAGGGAACAGATACGCAGTATTTT.

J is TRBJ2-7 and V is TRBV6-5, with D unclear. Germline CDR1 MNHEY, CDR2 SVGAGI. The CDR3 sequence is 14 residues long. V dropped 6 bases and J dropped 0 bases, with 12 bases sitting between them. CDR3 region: CASRMSLSSYEQYF. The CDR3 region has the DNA TGTGCCAGCAGGATGTCGCTCAGCTCCTACGAGCAGTACTTC.

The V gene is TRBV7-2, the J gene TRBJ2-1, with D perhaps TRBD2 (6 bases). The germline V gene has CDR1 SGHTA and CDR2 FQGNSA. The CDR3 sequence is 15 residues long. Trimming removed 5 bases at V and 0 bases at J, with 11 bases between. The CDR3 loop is CASSPVADSYNEQFF. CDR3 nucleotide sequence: TGTGCCAGCAGCCCCGTAGCGGACTCCTACAATGAGCAGTTCTTC.

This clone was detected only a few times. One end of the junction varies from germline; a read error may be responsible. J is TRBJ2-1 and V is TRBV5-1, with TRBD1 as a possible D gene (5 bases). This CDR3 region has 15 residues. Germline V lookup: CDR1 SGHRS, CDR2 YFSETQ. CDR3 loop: CASTLDKSPYNEQFF. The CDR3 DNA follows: TGCGCCAGCACCTTGGACAAATCCCCCTACAATGAGCAGTTCTTC.

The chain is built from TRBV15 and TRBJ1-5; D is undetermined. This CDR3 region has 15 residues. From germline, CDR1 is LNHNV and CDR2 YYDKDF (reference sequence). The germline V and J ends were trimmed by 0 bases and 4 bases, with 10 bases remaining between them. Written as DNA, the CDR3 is TGTGCCACCAGCAGAGATCTTCTAACTAATCAGCCCCAGCATTTT. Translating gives CATSRDLLTNQPQHF. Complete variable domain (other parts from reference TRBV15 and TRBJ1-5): DAMVIQNPRYQVTQFGKPVTLSCSQTLNHNVMYWYQQKSSQAPKLLFHYYDKDFNNEADTPDNFQSRRPNTSFCFLDIRSPGLGDTAMYLCATSRDLLTNQPQHFGDGTRLSIL.

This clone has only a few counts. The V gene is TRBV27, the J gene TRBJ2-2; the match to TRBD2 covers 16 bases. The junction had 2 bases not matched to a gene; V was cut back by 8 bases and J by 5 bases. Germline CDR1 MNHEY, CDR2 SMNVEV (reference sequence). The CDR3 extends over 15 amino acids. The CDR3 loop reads CASRGLAGGTGELFF. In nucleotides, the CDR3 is TGTGCCAGCCGGGGACTAGCGGGGGGGACCGGGGAGCTGTTTTTT.

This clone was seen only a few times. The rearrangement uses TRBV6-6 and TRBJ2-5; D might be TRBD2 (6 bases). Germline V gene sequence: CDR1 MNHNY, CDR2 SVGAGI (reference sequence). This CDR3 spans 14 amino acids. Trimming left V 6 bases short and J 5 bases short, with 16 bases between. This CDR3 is CASRRAGAGETQYF. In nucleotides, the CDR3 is TGTGCCAGCAGACGGGCCGGGGCGGGGGAGACCCAGTACTTC.

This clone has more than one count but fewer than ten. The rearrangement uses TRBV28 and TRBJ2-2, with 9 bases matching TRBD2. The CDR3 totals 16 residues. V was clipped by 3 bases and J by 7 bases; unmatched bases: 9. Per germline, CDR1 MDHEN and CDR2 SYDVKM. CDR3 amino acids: CASSFPSGNFYGELFF. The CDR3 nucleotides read TGTGCCAGCAGTTTCCCTAGCGGGAATTTTTACGGGGAGCTGTTTTTT.

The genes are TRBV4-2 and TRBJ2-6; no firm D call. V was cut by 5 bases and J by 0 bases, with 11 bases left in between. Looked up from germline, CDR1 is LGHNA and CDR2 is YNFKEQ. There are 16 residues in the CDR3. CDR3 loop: CASSESRPSGANVLTF. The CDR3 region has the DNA TGTGCCAGCAGCGAATCCCGCCCCTCTGGGGCCAACGTCCTGACTTTC.

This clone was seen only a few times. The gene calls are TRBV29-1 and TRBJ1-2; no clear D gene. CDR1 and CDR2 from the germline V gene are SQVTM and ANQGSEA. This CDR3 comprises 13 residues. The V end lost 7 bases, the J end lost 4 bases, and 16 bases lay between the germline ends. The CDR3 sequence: CSGVLGSGYGYTF. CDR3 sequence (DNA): TGCAGCGGCGTCTTGGGTTCAGGCTATGGCTACACCTTC.

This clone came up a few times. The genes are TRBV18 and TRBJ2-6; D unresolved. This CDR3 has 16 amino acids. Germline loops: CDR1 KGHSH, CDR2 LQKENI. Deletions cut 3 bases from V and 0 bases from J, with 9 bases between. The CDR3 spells CASSPYRSSGANVLTF. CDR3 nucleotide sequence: TGTGCCAGCTCACCCTACAGAAGCTCTGGGGCCAACGTCCTGACTTTC.

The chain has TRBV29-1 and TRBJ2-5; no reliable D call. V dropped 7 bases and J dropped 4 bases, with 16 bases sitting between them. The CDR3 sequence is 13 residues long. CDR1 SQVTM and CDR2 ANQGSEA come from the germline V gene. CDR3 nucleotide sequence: TGCAGCGCCTGTCCGGAACCACCAGAGACCCAGTACTTC. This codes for CSACPEPPETQYF.

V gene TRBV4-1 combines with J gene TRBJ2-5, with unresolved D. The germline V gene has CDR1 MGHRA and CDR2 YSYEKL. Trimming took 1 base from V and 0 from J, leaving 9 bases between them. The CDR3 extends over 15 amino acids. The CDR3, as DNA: TGCGCCAGCAGCCAAGGTGTTGGGTACCAAGAGACCCAGTACTTC. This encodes CASSQGVGYQETQYF.

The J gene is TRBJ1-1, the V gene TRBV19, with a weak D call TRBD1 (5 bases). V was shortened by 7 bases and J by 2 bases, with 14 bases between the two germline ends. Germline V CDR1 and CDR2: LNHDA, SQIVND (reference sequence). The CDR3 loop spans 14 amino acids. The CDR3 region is CASTPEGANTEAFF. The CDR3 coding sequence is TGTGCCAGTACCCCGGAAGGGGCTAACACTGAAGCTTTCTTT.

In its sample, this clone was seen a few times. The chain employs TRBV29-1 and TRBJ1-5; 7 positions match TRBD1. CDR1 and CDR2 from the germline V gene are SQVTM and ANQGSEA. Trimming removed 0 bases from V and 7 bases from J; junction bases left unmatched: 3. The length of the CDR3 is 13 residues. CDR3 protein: CSVEEAGGQPQHF. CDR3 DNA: TGCAGCGTTGAAGAGGCAGGGGGGCAGCCCCAGCATTTT.

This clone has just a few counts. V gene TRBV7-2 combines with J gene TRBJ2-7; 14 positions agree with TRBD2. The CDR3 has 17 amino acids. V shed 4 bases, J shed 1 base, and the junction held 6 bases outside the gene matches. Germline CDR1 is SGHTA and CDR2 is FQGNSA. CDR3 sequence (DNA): TGTGCCAGCAGCTCGGGACTAGCGGGAGCCTGGTCCTACGAGCAGTACTTC. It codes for CASSSGLAGAWSYEQYF.

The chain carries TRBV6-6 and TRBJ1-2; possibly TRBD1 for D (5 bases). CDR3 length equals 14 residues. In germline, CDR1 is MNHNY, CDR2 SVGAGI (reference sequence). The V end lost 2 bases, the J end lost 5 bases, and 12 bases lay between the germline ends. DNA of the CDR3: TGTGCCAGCAGTTACCGAGGGACCGATTATGGCTACACCTTC. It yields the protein CASSYRGTDYGYTF.

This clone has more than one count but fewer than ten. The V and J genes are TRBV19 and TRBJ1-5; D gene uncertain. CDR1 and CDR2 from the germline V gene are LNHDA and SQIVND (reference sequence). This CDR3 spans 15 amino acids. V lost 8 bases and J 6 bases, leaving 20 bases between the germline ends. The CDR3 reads CASEETETGSQPQHF. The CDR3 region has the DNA TGTGCCAGTGAGGAGACGGAGACGGGGAGTCAGCCCCAGCATTTT.